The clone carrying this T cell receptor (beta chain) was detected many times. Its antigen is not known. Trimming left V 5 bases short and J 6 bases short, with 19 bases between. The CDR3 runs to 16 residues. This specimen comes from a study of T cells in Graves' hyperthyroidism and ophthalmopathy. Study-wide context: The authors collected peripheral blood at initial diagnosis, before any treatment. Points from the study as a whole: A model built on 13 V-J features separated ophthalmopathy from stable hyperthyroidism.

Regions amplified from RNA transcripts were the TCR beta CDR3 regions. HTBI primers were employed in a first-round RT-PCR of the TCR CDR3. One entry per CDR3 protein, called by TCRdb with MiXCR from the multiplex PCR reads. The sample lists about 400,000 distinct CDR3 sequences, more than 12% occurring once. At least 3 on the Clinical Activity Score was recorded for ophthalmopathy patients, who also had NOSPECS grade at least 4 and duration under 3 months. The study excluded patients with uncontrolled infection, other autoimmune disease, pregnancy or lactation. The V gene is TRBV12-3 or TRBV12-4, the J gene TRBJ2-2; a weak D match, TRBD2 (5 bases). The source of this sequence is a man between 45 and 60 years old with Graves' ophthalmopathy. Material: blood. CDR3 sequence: CASSPSGVARAGELFF. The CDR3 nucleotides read TGTGCCAGCAGTCCCTCCGGGGTAGCGCGCGCCGGGGAGCTGTTTTTT.